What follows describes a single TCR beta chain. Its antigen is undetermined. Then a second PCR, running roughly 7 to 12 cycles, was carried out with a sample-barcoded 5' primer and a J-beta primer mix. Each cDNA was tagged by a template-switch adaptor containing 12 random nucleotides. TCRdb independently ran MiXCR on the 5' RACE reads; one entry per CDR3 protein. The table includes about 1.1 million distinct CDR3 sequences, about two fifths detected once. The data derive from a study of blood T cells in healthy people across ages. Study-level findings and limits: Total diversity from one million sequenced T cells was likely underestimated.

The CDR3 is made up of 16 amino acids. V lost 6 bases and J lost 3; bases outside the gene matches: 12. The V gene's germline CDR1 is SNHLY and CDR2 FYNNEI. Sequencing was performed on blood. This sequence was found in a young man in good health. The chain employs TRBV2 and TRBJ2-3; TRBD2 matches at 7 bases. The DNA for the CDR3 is TGTGCCAGCAGACTCGAGGGGCGGGGAGGGACAGATACGCAGTATTTT. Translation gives CASRLEGRGGTDTQYF.